This T cell receptor (beta chain) was captured in a study of T cell responses to AZD1222 COVID-19 vaccine. The CDR3 has 16 amino acids. V dropped 0 bases and J dropped 2; count of bases not matched to a gene: 3. CDR1 and CDR2 from the germline V gene are SGDLS and YYNGEE. Some clones are missing from TCRdb's copy, which holds only in-frame ones; the method was immunoSEQ multiplex PCR. The sample records some 120,000 clones, around 87% being singletons. This chain uses TRBV9 with TRBJ2-3; TRBD1 aligns across 10 bases. The source was peripheral blood, collected on day 0 of AZD1222 vaccination. The receptor was isolated from an adult in good health. The CDR3 region is CASSVEGQGPTDTQYF. The CDR3 bases are TGTGCCAGCAGCGTAGAGGGACAGGGGCCCACAGATACGCAGTATTTT.